This entry describes one T cell receptor beta chain. Its target is unknown. The sample originates from a study of glioma-infiltrating T cells after dendritic cell vaccination. The study, taken as a whole, reports: Longer survival after dendritic cell vaccination followed higher pretreatment TIL content. The cohort had few patients with full blood and tumor sets.

Noted time point: after dendritic cell vaccination, including at tumor progression/relapse. There are 16 residues in the CDR3. The V end lost 4 bases, the J end lost 2 bases, and 13 bases lay between the germline ends. CDR1 is SGHTS, CDR2 YDEGEE, per germline. Input was 2 ug genomic DNA, or all available if less. Clones were sequenced by immunoSEQ multiplex PCR, and TCRdb holds only the in-frame ones, with some missing. The sample lists 90,000 to 140,000 clones, nearly 90% occurring once. Sequencing used blood, obtained after dendritic cell vaccination. This clonotype was sampled from a human donor with glioblastoma. The V and J genes are TRBV5-8 and TRBJ1-6; D remains unclear. CDR3 sequence reads: CASSPPAGAYNSPLHF. CDR3 nucleotide sequence: TGTGCCAGCAGCCCTCCGGCGGGTGCCTATAATTCACCCCTCCACTTT.